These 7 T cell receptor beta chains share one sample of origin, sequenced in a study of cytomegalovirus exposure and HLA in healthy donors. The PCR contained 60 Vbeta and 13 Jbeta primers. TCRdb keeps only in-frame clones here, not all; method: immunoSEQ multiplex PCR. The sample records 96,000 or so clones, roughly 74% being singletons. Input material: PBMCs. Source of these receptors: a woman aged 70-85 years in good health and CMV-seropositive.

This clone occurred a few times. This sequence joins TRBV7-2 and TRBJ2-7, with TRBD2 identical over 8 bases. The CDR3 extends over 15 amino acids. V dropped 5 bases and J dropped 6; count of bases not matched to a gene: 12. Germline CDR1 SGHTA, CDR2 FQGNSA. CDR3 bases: TGTGCCAGCAGCAACCGGAGGGTGGCGGGGGGCGAGCAGTACTTC. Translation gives CASSNRRVAGGEQYF.

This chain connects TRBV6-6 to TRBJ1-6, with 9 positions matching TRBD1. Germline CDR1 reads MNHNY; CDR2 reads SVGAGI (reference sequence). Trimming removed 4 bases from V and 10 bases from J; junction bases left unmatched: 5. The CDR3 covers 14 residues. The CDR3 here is CASSSTGGESPLHF. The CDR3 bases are TGTGCCAGCAGTTCGACAGGGGGAGAGTCACCCCTCCACTTT.

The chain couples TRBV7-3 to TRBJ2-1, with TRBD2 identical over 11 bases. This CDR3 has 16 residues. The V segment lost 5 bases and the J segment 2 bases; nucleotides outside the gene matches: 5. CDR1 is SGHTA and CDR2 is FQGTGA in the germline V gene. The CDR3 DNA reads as TGTGCCAGCAGCCTGGGGGGACTAGCGGCCTACAATGAGCAGTTCTTC. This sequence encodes CASSLGGLAAYNEQFF.

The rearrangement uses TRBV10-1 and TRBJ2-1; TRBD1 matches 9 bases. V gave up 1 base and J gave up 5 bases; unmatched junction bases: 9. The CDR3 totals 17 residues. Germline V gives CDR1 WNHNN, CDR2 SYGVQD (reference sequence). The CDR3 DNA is TGCGCCAGCAGTGAGTACACTGGACAGGGGAGCCACAATGAGCAGTTCTTC. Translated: CASSEYTGQGSHNEQFF.

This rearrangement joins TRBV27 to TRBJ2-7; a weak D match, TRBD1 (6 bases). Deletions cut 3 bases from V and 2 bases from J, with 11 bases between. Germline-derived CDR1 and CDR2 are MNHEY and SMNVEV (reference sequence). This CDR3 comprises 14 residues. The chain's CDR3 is CASSFRGQTYEQYF. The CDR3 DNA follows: TGTGCCAGCAGTTTTAGGGGACAAACCTACGAGCAGTACTTC.

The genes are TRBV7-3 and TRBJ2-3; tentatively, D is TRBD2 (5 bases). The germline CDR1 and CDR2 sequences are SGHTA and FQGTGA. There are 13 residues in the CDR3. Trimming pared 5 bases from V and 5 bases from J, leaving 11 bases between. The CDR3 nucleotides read TGTGCCAGCAGCCGATCTACTAGAGATACGCAGTATTTT. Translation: CASSRSTRDTQYF.

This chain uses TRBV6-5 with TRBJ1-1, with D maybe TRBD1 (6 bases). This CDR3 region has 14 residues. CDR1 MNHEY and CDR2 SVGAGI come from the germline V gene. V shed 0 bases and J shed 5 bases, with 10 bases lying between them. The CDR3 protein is CASSYSGARTEAFF. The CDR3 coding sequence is TGTGCCAGCAGTTACTCGGGGGCCCGGACTGAAGCTTTCTTT.